This section outlines one T cell receptor beta chain sequence together with its context. The sample belongs to a study of cytomegalovirus exposure and HLA in healthy donors. The germline CDR1 and CDR2 sequences are MNHEY and SVGAGI. This CDR3 is built from 15 residues. The V segment lost 7 bases and the J segment 1 base; nucleotides outside the gene matches: 6. 60 Vbeta and 13 Jbeta primers were used in PCR. Produced via immunoSEQ multiplex PCR; TCRdb's table is partial and in-frame only. The repertoire includes fewer than 110,000 clones, about 80% of them detected once, and about 2.5% sits in the top ten.

Sample: PBMCs. This receptor was taken from a man in his thirties or forties in good health and CMV-seropositive. The chain recombines TRBV6-5 with TRBJ2-1; 8 bases agree with TRBD1. The CDR3 region has the DNA TGTGCCAGCAACCCAGGACAGGGATCCTACAATGAGCAGTTCTTC. Its translation: CASNPGQGSYNEQFF.